This entry lists 21 T cell receptor beta chains sequenced from one sample in a study of blood T cell repertoires in COVID-19. This table comes from immunoSEQ multiplex PCR, and its TCRdb copy is limited to in-frame clones, with some not included. The sample lists fewer than 350,000 clones; approximately 88% were seen once. Sequencing used PBMCs or T cells enriched from blood (not recorded which). These receptor sequences come from a woman between 40 and 55 years old who had recovered from COVID-19.

The chain links TRBV18 to TRBJ2-2; D unclear. The CDR3 covers 13 residues. V gave up 8 bases and J gave up 6 bases, with 13 bases separating them. Germline V gives CDR1 KGHSH, CDR2 LQKENI. The CDR3 nucleotides are TGTGCCAGCCCTGCTTCACGGGCCGGGGAGCTGTTTTTT. This codes for CASPASRAGELFF.

CDR3: CASSEPVTIYEQYF. The CDR3 region has the DNA TGTGCCAGCAGTGAGCCCGTTACTATCTACGAGCAGTACTTC. The chain joins TRBV6-1 to TRBJ2-7; D is unclear. The CDR3 runs 14 residues. Germline V gene lookup returns CDR1 MNHNS and CDR2 SASEGT. V was shortened by 3 bases and J by 3 bases, with 12 bases between the two germline ends.

The chain has TRBV28 and TRBJ2-7, with D tentatively TRBD2 (9 bases). The CDR3 contains 16 residues. Germline V CDR1 and CDR2: MDHEN, SYDVKM. The V gene lost 6 bases and the J gene lost 3 bases, with 21 bases spanning the gap. CDR3 protein: CASRTGGWTSDYEQYF. As DNA, the CDR3 is TGTGCCAGCAGAACAGGGGGGTGGACTAGCGACTACGAGCAGTACTTC.

V and J are TRBV2 and TRBJ1-1; 10 bases are a match to TRBD1. The V segment lost 4 bases and the J segment 7 bases; nucleotides outside the gene matches: 3. The length of the CDR3 is 13 residues. Germline CDR1 reads SNHLY; CDR2 reads FYNNEI. The CDR3 sequence is CASSGTGGNEAFF. DNA for the CDR3: TGTGCCAGCAGTGGGACAGGGGGAAATGAAGCTTTCTTT.

This clone was detected only a few times. The chain recombines TRBV24-1 with TRBJ1-5; 7 positions match TRBD1. From germline, CDR1 is KGHDR and CDR2 SFDVKD. V trimming: 8 bases; J trimming: 5 bases; junction bases outside the gene matches: 8. This CDR3 has 14 residues. CDR3 loop: CATNRDSVYQPQHF. Here the CDR3 DNA reads TGTGCCACCAACCGGGACAGCGTTTATCAGCCCCAGCATTTT.

The chain uses TRBV19 and TRBJ2-7; possible D gene TRBD2, 5 bases. Germline-derived CDR1 and CDR2 are LNHDA and SQIVND (reference sequence). This CDR3 is built from 16 residues. Deletions cut 3 bases from V and 2 bases from J, with 17 bases between. CDR3 protein: CASSICGCKSPYEQYF. DNA for the CDR3: TGTGCCAGTAGTATTTGCGGGTGTAAAAGCCCCTACGAGCAGTACTTC.

The chain joins TRBV20-1 to TRBJ1-2; no clear D gene. Germline assignment: CDR1 DFQATT and CDR2 SNEGSKA (reference sequence). The length of the CDR3 is 10 residues. Trimming pared 6 bases from V and 7 bases from J, leaving 9 bases between. CDR3 region: CSAEGSGYTF. In nucleotides, the CDR3 is TGCAGTGCGGAGGGCTCTGGCTACACCTTC.

J is TRBJ2-7 and V is TRBV5-1; 11 nucleotides align to TRBD2. With V trimmed by 6 bases and J by 6 bases, 5 bases remained unmatched. The length of the CDR3 is 13 residues. Germline values: CDR1 SGHRS, CDR2 YFSETQ. The CDR3 region has the DNA TGCGCCAGCAAAGGGCTAGCGGGAGGCGAGCAGTACTTC. As protein: CASKGLAGGEQYF.

This rearrangement joins TRBV7-3 to TRBJ1-3; D is perhaps TRBD1 (6 bases). Germline V CDR1 and CDR2: SGHTA, FQGTGA. CDR3 size: 15 residues. Trimming stripped 0 bases from V and 2 bases from J, with 8 bases between. This chain's CDR3 is CASSLTPGAGNTIYF. CDR3 DNA sequence: TGTGCCAGCAGCTTAACGCCAGGGGCTGGAAACACCATATATTTT.

V is TRBV5-1 and J is TRBJ1-2, with a weak D call TRBD1 (5 bases). V was clipped by 7 bases and J by 4 bases, with 17 bases between them. Germline values: CDR1 SGHRS, CDR2 YFSETQ. The CDR3 has 14 residues. The CDR3 coding sequence is TGCGCCAGCGCCAGTGGAGGGGCCGGCTATGGCTACACCTTC. Its protein product is CASASGGAGYGYTF.

The rearrangement links TRBV6-2 or TRBV6-3 to TRBJ2-3, with 7 bases fitting TRBD2. The CDR3 runs to 17 residues. Losses at the gene ends were 1 base for V and 2 bases for J; bases not matched to a gene: 9. Looked up from germline, CDR1 is MNHEY and CDR2 is SVGEGT. CDR3 amino acids: CASSYFAAGSPTDTQYF. CDR3 DNA sequence: TGTGCCAGCAGTTACTTTGCAGCGGGGAGCCCCACAGATACGCAGTATTTT.

This clone was recorded a few times. The CDR3 nucleotides are TGTGCCAGCTCCCTGGACAGGGATACGCAGTATTTT. Encoded protein: CASSLDRDTQYF. The J gene is TRBJ2-3, the V gene TRBV18, with TRBD1 matching over 7 bases. Germline trimming cut 6 bases from V and 6 bases from J; bases unmatched to any gene: 3. There are 12 residues in the CDR3. Germline CDR1 and CDR2: KGHSH and LQKENI.

V and J are TRBV15 and TRBJ2-1, with TRBD2 matching 9 bases. This CDR3 has 18 residues. Germline CDR1 reads LNHNV; CDR2 reads YYDKDF (reference sequence). The V gene end was trimmed by 1 base and the J gene end by 7 bases; junction bases not matched to a gene: 14. CDR3 in DNA: TGTGCCACCAGCAGAGGTTTACTAGCGGGTAGGAGTGAGAATGAGCAGTTCTTC. Its protein is CATSRGLLAGRSENEQFF.

This clone was observed a handful of times. The gene calls are TRBV3-1 (or the pseudogene TRBV3-2) and TRBJ2-7, with TRBD2 as a possible D gene (6 bases). Germline CDR1 LGHDT, CDR2 YNNKEL (reference sequence). This CDR3 spans 14 amino acids. V gave up 3 bases and J gave up 0 bases, with 9 bases separating them. In nucleotides, the CDR3 is TGTGCCAGCAGCCAGGGACTCAACTCCTACGAGCAGTACTTC. Its protein is CASSQGLNSYEQYF.

This clone occurred many times. Here the CDR3 DNA reads TGTGCCAGCAGCTTGATTCTCTCTCATGGCTACACCTTC. Its protein is CASSLILSHGYTF. This chain uses TRBV5-8 with TRBJ1-2; D is unresolved. The CDR3 is 13 residues long. V was shortened by 1 base and J by 6 bases, with 10 bases between the two germline ends. Germline CDR1 is SGHTS and CDR2 is YDEGEE.

The chain is built from TRBV11-2 and TRBJ2-1, with 8 bases that match TRBD1. From germline, CDR1 is SGHAT and CDR2 FQNNGV. The V gene end was trimmed by 1 base and the J gene end by 6 bases; junction bases not matched to a gene: 8. The CDR3 is made up of 16 amino acids. The CDR3 loop is CASSLATGTGINEQFF. The CDR3, as DNA: TGTGCCAGCAGCTTAGCTACTGGGACAGGTATCAATGAGCAGTTCTTC.

This chain uses TRBV19 with TRBJ1-2, with D unclear. Germline loops: CDR1 LNHDA, CDR2 SQIVND (reference sequence). The CDR3 runs to 13 residues. V lost 9 bases and J 2 bases, leaving 13 bases between the germline ends. The CDR3 DNA reads as TGTGCCAGCCAGAGGGCCAGGAACTATGGCTACACCTTC. Its protein product is CASQRARNYGYTF. Variable domain in full (rest from reference TRBV19 and TRBJ1-2): DGGITQSPKYLFRKEGQNVTLSCEQNLNHDAMYWYRQDPGQGLRLIYYSQIVNDFQKGDIAEGYSVSREKKESFPLTVTSAQKNPTAFYLCASQRARNYGYTFGSGTRLTVV.

The chain couples TRBV19 to TRBJ1-2; weak D call: TRBD1 (5 bases). This CDR3 has 12 residues. V shed 7 bases and J shed 8 bases, with 14 bases lying between them. Looked up from germline, CDR1 is LNHDA and CDR2 is SQIVND (reference sequence). CDR3: CASMTAEWGYTF. Written as DNA, the CDR3 is TGTGCCAGTATGACAGCAGAATGGGGCTACACCTTC.

The chain uses TRBV19 and TRBJ1-2; 12 bases are a match to TRBD1. V trimming: 10 bases; J trimming: 7 bases; junction bases outside the gene matches: 16. The CDR3 runs to 16 residues. Germline V gives CDR1 LNHDA, CDR2 SQIVND (reference sequence). The CDR3 is CATTRGQGASLGGYTF. CDR3 in DNA: TGTGCCACAACCCGGGGACAGGGGGCCTCCCTCGGTGGCTACACCTTC. The full variable domain, rest sourced from reference TRBV19 and TRBJ1-2, is DGGITQSPKYLFRKEGQNVTLSCEQNLNHDAMYWYRQDPGQGLRLIYYSQIVNDFQKGDIAEGYSVSREKKESFPLTVTSAQKNPTAFYLCATTRGQGASLGGYTFGSGTRLTVV.

The rearrangement links TRBV3-1 (or the pseudogene TRBV3-2) to TRBJ2-7; 8 nucleotides match TRBD1. CDR1 is LGHDT, CDR2 YNNKEL, per germline (reference sequence). V lost 4 bases, J lost 0 bases, and 2 bases stayed unmatched. The CDR3 has 14 residues. CDR3 DNA: TGTGCCAGCAGCCGCGGGACAGGCTCCTACGAGCAGTACTTC. Protein: CASSRGTGSYEQYF.

CDR3 residues: CASSPQGVGANVLTF. CDR3 nucleotide sequence: TGTGCCAGCTCACCACAGGGGGTGGGGGCCAACGTCCTGACTTTC. The chain carries TRBV18 and TRBJ2-6, with a tentative D call TRBD1 (6 bases). CDR1 is KGHSH and CDR2 is LQKENI in the germline V gene. Trimming shortened V by 1 base and J by 4 bases, and 8 bases separated the two germline ends. The CDR3 extends over 15 amino acids.